This T cell receptor beta chain was recorded in a study of human CD4 T cells and Enterobacteriaceae. Study-level findings and limits: Broadly cross-reactive clonotypes: about 60% of the 19 ranked in the top 5%.

This clone showed up just once. Antigen: not known. Ex vivo total memory CD4+ cells were sequenced at deep level. TCRdb's table, derived via immunoSEQ multiplex PCR, lists solely in-frame clones and lacks some. Counted here are tens of thousands of clones, about 80% occurring once; the ten biggest clones make up around 1.5%. Memory CD4+ T cells were sorted as all CD4+ cells except CD45RA+CCR7+CD95- naive cells, over 95% pure. Healthy donors' blood was sourced from blood donation centers in Switzerland. CD8+, CD14+, CD16+, CD56+, CD19+ and CD25-bright cells were excluded before sorting. CDR3 length equals 15 residues. CDR1 and CDR2 (germline): MDHEN, SYDVKM. J lost 1 base, V lost 5 bases, and 6 bases had no gene match.

Sequences were obtained from memory CD4+ T cells from blood. This TCR was recovered from a human donor in good health. V usage is TRBV28 and J usage is TRBJ2-7; 9 positions match TRBD1. DNA of the CDR3: TGTGCCAGCAGTCGTCCGGGACAGGGTTCCTACGAGCAGTACTTC. This translates into CASSRPGQGSYEQYF. The variable domain in full, completed from reference TRBV28 and TRBJ2-7, reads DVKVTQSSRYLVKRTGEKVFLECVQDMDHENMFWYRQDPGLGLRLIYFSYDVKMKEKGDIPEGYSVSREKKERFSLILESASTNQTSMYLCASSRPGQGSYEQYFGPGTRLTVT.